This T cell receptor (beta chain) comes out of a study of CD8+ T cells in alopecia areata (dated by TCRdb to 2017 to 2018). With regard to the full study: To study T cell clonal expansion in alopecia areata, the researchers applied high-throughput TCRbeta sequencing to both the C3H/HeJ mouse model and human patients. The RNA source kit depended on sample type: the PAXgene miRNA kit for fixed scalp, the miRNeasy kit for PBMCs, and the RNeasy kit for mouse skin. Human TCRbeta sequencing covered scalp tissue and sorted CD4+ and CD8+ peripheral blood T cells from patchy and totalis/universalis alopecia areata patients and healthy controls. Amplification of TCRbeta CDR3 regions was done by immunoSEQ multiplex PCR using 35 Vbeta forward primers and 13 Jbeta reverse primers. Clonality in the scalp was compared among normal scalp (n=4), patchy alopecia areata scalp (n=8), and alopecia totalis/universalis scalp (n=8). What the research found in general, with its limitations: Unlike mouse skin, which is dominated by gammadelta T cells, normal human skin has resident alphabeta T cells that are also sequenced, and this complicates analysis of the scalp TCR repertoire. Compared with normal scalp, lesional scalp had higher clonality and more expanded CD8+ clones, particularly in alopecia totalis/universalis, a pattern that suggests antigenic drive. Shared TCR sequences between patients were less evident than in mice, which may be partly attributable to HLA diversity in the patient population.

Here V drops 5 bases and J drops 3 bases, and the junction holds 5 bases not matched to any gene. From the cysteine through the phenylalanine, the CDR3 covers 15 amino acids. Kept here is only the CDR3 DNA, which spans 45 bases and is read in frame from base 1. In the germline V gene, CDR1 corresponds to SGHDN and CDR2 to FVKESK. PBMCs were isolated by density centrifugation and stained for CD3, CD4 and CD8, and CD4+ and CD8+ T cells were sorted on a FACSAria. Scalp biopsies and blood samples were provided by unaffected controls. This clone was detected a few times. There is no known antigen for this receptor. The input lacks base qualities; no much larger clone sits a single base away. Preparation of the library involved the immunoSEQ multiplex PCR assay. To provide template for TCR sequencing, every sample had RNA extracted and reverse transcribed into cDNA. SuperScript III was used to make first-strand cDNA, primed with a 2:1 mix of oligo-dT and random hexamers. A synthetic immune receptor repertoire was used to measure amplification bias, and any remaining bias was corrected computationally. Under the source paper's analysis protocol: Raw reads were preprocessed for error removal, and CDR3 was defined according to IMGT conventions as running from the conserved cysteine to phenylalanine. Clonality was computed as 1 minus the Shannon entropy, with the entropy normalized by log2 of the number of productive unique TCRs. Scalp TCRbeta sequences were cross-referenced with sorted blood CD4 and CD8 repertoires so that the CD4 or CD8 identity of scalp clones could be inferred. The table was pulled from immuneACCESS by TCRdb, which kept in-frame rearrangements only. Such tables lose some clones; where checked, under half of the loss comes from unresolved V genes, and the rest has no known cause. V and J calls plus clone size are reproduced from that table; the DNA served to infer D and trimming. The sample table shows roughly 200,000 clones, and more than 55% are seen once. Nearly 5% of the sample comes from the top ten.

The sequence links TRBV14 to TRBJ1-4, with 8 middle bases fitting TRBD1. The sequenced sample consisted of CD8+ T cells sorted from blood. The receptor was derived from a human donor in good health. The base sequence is TGTGCCAGCAGCGTCGGACAGGGCGCTAATGAAAAACTGTTTTTT. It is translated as CASSVGQGANEKLFF.